This T cell receptor beta chain was identified in a study of technical replicates of blood from several donors (dated by TCRdb to 2016 to 2017). Relative to germline, V is 4 bases shorter and J is 0 bases shorter, with 11 bases between their ends. The germline V gene encodes CDR1 SGHDT and CDR2 YYEEEE. The CDR3 contains 15 residues, cysteine and phenylalanine counted. Of the read, only the CDR3 DNA is kept; its 45 bases are in frame from base 1. In the case of this clone: Its specific antigen is unknown. Per-base qualities were not stored, and no clone one base away is much larger.

Receptor libraries were prepared by the immunoSEQ multiplex PCR assay. This immuneACCESS table, as held by TCRdb, lists in-frame sequences with V and J called but not all clones. Of the missing ones, under half trace to an unresolved V gene in checked studies; the others have no known cause. Here the sample has 75,000 to 100,000 clones; approximately 95% occur a single time. Jointly, the top ten make up around 0.26% of the sample. This TCR was recovered from a human donor in good health. Material for sequencing was T cells isolated from PBMCs. This chain joins TRBV5-6 to TRBJ1-3; no confident D gene assignment can be made. The CDR3 protein: CASSPDLSSGNTIYF. The DNA is as follows: TGTGCCAGCAGCCCAGACTTGTCCTCTGGAAACACCATATATTTT.